A single sample gave rise to the 8 T cell receptor beta chains below, sequenced in a study of cytomegalovirus exposure and HLA in healthy donors. The study ran its PCR with 60 Vbeta and 13 Jbeta primers. Libraries were prepared by immunoSEQ multiplex PCR; TCRdb keeps only in-frame clonotypes and omits some of them. This sample carries about 200,000 clones, roughly 80% of them seen once, and the ten largest clones take around 4%. The sequencing input was PBMCs. The receptors were gathered from a male donor in good health and CMV-seronegative.

This chain joins TRBV29-1 and TRBJ1-4, with 11 bases aligning to TRBD1. Germline CDR1 is SQVTM and CDR2 is ANQGSEA. V trimming: 5 bases; J trimming: 7 bases; junction bases outside the gene matches: 6. This CDR3 is 14 amino acids long. CDR3 bases: TGCAGCGTTATCCGGACAGGGGGCATTGAAAAACTGTTTTTT. It encodes CSVIRTGGIEKLFF.

The chain combines TRBV4-1 with TRBJ2-1; 7 bases fit TRBD2. This CDR3 region has 16 residues. After removal of 1 base from V and 6 bases from J, the junction contained 9 bases not matched to a gene. Germline assignment: CDR1 MGHRA and CDR2 YSYEKL. The DNA of the CDR3 is TGCGCCAGCAGCCAAGTGGGAGGGAAGGGGAGCAATGAGCAGTTCTTC. This codes for CASSQVGGKGSNEQFF.

V gene TRBV2 combines with J gene TRBJ1-4; D is perhaps TRBD1 (6 bases). Germline assignment: CDR1 SNHLY and CDR2 FYNNEI. The CDR3 spans 14 residues. V was shortened by 6 bases and J by 4 bases, with 12 bases between the two germline ends. The CDR3 region is CASSEQGINEKLFF. The CDR3 region has the DNA TGTGCCAGCAGCGAACAGGGAATTAATGAAAAACTGTTTTTT.

This clone came up once. The chain employs TRBV7-9 and TRBJ1-2; TRBD1 agrees at 7 bases. CDR1 and CDR2 (germline): SEHNR, FQNEAQ (reference sequence). This CDR3 comprises 14 residues. With V trimmed by 5 bases and J by 1 base, 4 bases remained unmatched. In nucleotides, the CDR3 is TGTGCCAGCAGCGTGCAGGGGGGTAACTATGGCTACACCTTC. It translates to CASSVQGGNYGYTF.

The chain couples TRBV18 to TRBJ2-4, with 7 bases fitting TRBD2. This CDR3 has 14 amino acids. Looked up from germline, CDR1 is KGHSH and CDR2 is LQKENI. After removal of 2 bases from V and 4 bases from J, the junction contained 2 bases not matched to a gene. In nucleotides, the CDR3 is TGTGCCAGCTCACCAACTAGCGTGAAAAACATTCAGTACTTC. This translates into CASSPTSVKNIQYF.

The V and J genes are TRBV18 and TRBJ2-3, with D unclear. This CDR3 has 15 residues. CDR1 is KGHSH and CDR2 is LQKENI in the germline V gene. Trimming removed 4 bases from V and 0 bases from J, with 11 bases in between. In DNA, the CDR3 is TGTGCCAGCTCACGTCTATCTCCCAGCACAGATACGCAGTATTTT. As protein: CASSRLSPSTDTQYF. The whole variable domain, remainder taken from reference TRBV18 and TRBJ2-3, is NAGVMQNPRHLVRRRGQEARLRCSPMKGHSHVYWYRQLPEEGLKFMVYLQKENIIDESGMPKERFSAEFPKEGPSILRIQQVVRGDSAAYFCASSRLSPSTDTQYFGPGTRLTVL.

This clone showed up just a few times. This chain uses TRBV6-1 with TRBJ1-5, with unresolved D. V was clipped by 0 bases and J by 4 bases, with 7 bases between them. The CDR3 covers 14 residues. CDR1 and CDR2 (germline): MNHNS, SASEGT. The CDR3 DNA sequence: TGTGCCAGCAGTGAAGCGAGCGTAAATCAGCCCCAGCATTTT. Translating gives CASSEASVNQPQHF.

The genes are TRBV11-2 and TRBJ1-1; D is unclear. Trimming cost V 7 bases and J 2 bases, with 8 bases left between them. The CDR3 has 12 residues. Looked up from germline, CDR1 is SGHAT and CDR2 is FQNNGV. The CDR3 bases are TGTGCCAGCACCCTAGGTAACACTGAAGCTTTCTTT. Protein product: CASTLGNTEAFF.